The source of this T cell receptor (beta chain) is a study of cytomegalovirus exposure and HLA in healthy donors. Study-level points and caveats: Associated with cytomegalovirus, according to the listing, were about 160 TCR beta chains. Accurate prediction of most subjects' HLA-A and HLA-B alleles from TCR beta sequences was reported. Within the data, a cluster of highly shared sequence variants was likely a sequencing artifact.

CDR1 is LNHDA, CDR2 SQIVND, per germline (reference sequence). V trimming: 4 bases; J trimming: 4 bases; junction bases outside the gene matches: 6. The CDR3 runs 15 residues. The PCR made use of 60 Vbeta and 13 Jbeta primers. TCRdb's copy holds only in-frame clones and misses some; the assay was immunoSEQ multiplex PCR. The sample lists about 98,000 clones; about 81% were seen once. Regarding this clone: No antigen is known for it.

The chain recombines TRBV19 with TRBJ2-2; 7 bases align to TRBD2. Material for sequencing was PBMCs. The source of this sequence is a man between 40 and 49 years old in good health and CMV-seronegative. The CDR3 region is CASSTPAGSTGELFF. The CDR3 DNA follows: TGTGCCAGTAGTACCCCAGCGGGGAGCACCGGGGAGCTGTTTTTT. The variable domain in full, with the rest retrieved from reference TRBV19 and TRBJ2-2, is DGGITQSPKYLFRKEGQNVTLSCEQNLNHDAMYWYRQDPGQGLRLIYYSQIVNDFQKGDIAEGYSVSREKKESFPLTVTSAQKNPTAFYLCASSTPAGSTGELFFGEGSRLTVL.